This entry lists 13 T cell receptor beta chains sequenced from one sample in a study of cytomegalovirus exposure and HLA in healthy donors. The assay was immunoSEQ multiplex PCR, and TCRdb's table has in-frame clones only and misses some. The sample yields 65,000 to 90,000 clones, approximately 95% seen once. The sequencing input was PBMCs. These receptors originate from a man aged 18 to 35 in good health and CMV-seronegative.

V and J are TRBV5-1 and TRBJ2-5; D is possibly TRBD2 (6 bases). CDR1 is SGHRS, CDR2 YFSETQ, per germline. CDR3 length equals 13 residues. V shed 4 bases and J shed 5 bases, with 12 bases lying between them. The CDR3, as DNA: TGCGCCAGCAGCGCGGGGTTCGAGGAGACCCAGTACTTC. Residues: CASSAGFEETQYF.

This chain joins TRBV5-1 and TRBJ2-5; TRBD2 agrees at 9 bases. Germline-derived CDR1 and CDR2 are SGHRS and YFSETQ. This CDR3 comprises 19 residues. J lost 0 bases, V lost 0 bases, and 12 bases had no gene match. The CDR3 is CASSLVGVMASGDQETQYF. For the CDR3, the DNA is TGCGCCAGCAGCTTGGTAGGCGTGATGGCTAGCGGGGACCAAGAGACCCAGTACTTC.

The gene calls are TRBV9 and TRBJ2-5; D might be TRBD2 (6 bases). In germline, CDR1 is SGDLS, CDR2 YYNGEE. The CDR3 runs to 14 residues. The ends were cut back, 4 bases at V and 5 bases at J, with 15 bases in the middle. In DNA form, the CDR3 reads TGTGCCAGCAGCAAGACCGGGAGCCAGGAGACCCAGTACTTC. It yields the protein CASSKTGSQETQYF.

The CDR3 DNA reads as TGTGCCAGCAGTTTACGGTCGGGCGGGAATGGAAACACCATATATTTT. As protein: CASSLRSGGNGNTIYF. V and J are TRBV27 and TRBJ1-3; no reliable D call. CDR3 size: 16 residues. V dropped 2 bases and J dropped 3 bases, with 14 bases sitting between them. Germline V gene data show CDR1 as MNHEY and CDR2 as SMNVEV (reference sequence).

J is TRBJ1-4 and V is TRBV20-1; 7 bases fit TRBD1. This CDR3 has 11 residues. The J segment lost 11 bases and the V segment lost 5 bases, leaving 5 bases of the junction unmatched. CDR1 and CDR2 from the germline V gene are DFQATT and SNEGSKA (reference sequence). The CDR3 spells CSAEQGDKLFF. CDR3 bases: TGCAGTGCTGAGCAGGGGGATAAACTGTTTTTT.

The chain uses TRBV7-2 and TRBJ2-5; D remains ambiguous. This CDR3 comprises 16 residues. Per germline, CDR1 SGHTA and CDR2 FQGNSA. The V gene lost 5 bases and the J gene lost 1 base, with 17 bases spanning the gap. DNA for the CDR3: TGTGCCAGCAGCCCATCCGGGTCCGTTTTCCAAGAGACCCAGTACTTC. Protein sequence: CASSPSGSVFQETQYF.

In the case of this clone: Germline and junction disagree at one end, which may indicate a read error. CDR3 coding DNA: TGTGCTAGCAGCTCGACAGGGACAGATACGCAGTATTTT. Its translation is CASSSTGTDTQYF. V usage is TRBV7-7 and J usage is TRBJ2-3; 7 nucleotides line up with TRBD1. The CDR3 is 13 residues long. CDR1 is SSHAT and CDR2 is FNYEAQ in the germline V gene (reference sequence).

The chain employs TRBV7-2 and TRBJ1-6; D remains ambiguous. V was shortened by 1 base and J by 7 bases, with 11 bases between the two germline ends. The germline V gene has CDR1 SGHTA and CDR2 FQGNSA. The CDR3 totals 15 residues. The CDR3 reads CASSLVVTENSPLHF. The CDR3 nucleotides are TGTGCCAGCAGCTTAGTGGTAACAGAAAATTCACCCCTCCACTTT.

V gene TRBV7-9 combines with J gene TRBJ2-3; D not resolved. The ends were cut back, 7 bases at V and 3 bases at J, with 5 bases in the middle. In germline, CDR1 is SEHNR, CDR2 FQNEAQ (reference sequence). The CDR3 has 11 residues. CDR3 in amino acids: CASTETDTQYF. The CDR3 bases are TGTGCCAGCACCGAGACAGATACGCAGTATTTT.

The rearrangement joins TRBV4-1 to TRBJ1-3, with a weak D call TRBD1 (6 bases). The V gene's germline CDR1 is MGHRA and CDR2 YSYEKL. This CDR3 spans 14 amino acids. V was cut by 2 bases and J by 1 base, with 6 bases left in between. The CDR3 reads CASSQTGSGNTIYF. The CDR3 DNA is TGCGCCAGCAGCCAAACAGGGTCTGGAAACACCATATATTTT.

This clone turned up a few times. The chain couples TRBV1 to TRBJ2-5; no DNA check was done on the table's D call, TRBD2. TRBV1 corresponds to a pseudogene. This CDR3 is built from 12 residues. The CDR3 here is CTSRLYQETQYF. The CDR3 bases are TGCACCAGCAGACTGTACCAAGAGACCCAGTACTTC.

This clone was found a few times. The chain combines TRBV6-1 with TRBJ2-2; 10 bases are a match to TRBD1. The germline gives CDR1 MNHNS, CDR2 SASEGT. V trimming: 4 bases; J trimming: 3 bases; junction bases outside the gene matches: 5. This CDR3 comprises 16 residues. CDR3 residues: CASSGGTGDYTGELFF. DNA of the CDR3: TGTGCCAGCAGTGGGGGGACAGGGGACTACACCGGGGAGCTGTTTTTT.

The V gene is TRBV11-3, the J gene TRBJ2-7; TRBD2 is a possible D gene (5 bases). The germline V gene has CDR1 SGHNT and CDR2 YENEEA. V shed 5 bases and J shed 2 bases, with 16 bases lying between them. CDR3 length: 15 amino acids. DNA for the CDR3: TGTGCCAGCAGCCCACCAGCGGCTTTACCCTACGAGCAGTACTTC. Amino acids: CASSPPAALPYEQYF.